This T cell receptor (beta chain) was recorded in a study of T-cell memory formation after mild COVID-19. As for the study in general: TCR clustering was largely donor specific. General study findings and limits: For contracting clones, CD4+ ones sat mainly in CM and EM, CD8+ in EMRA. Pre-infection memory carried some responding clones, suggesting that cross-reactive memory joined.

Points on this clonotype: Its antigen is as yet unknown.

The germline V gene has CDR1 KGHSH and CDR2 LQKENI. Trimming shortened V by 3 bases and J by 3 bases, and 6 bases separated the two germline ends. CDR3 length equals 12 residues. 5'RACE primed from the constant segment yielded TCR alpha and TCR beta cDNA libraries bearing sample barcodes and UMIs. TCRdb fed the 5' RACE reads into MiXCR, producing one record per CDR3 protein. The table shows 400,000 or so distinct CDR3 sequences, with around 20% occurring only once. The V and J genes are TRBV18 and TRBJ2-7; D unresolved. Material for sequencing was PBMCs or a T cell subset sorted from them (not recorded which). This clonotype originated in an adult woman who had mild COVID-19 (a few samples of this study predate the infection). Cell type and time point are not known. CDR3 residues: CASSPWNYEQYF. CDR3 sequence (DNA): TGTGCCAGCTCACCCTGGAACTACGAGCAGTACTTC. Filled out from reference TRBV18 and TRBJ2-7, the complete variable domain reads NAGVMQNPRHLVRRRGQEARLRCSPMKGHSHVYWYRQLPEEGLKFMVYLQKENIIDESGMPKERFSAEFPKEGPSILRIQQVVRGDSAAYFCASSPWNYEQYFGPGTRLTVT.